This is a list of T cell receptor beta chains from one sample in a study of vaccination effects on CD4 cells after COVID-19. Data came from immunoSEQ multiplex PCR; TCRdb stores just in-frame clones and leaves some out. Of more than 30,000 clones in the sample, 65% to 75% were seen once. These receptors have no known antigen. Sequencing was performed on CD4+ T cells from PBMCs cultured without peptide, taken before COVID-19 vaccination. The origin of the receptors is a human donor who received a COVID-19 vaccine. Each CDR3 is given with its conserved first and last residue. The D gene is left open where the match is weak.

j_gene: TRBJ2-7
d_gene: .
v_gene: TRBV6-2/TRBV6-3
CDR3aa: CASSQGGEQYF

j_gene: TRBJ2-2
d_gene: .
v_gene: TRBV3-1/TRBV3-2
CDR3aa: CASSHLGQSNTGELFF

j_gene: TRBJ1-6
d_gene: .
v_gene: TRBV28
CDR3aa: CASSLSLGGYSSFNSPLHF

j_gene: TRBJ1-2
d_gene: .
v_gene: TRBV6-5
CDR3aa: CASGRKGFGYTF

j_gene: TRBJ2-7
d_gene: .
v_gene: TRBV7-9
CDR3aa: CASSLAEGSEQYF

j_gene: TRBJ2-2
d_gene: .
v_gene: TRBV3-1/TRBV3-2
CDR3aa: CASSQDLGVKELFF

j_gene: TRBJ2-3
d_gene: TRBD2
v_gene: TRBV19
CDR3aa: CASRSLAESTDTQYF

j_gene: TRBJ2-5
d_gene: TRBD2
v_gene: TRBV19
CDR3aa: CASSISGRERLAGVRETQYF

j_gene: TRBJ2-1
d_gene: TRBD2
v_gene: TRBV28
CDR3aa: CASSFVAGVYNEQFF

j_gene: TRBJ1-3
d_gene: .
v_gene: TRBV30
CDR3aa: CAWSVGSGGSNTIYF

j_gene: TRBJ1-2
d_gene: .
v_gene: TRBV3-1/TRBV3-2
CDR3aa: CASSQEGLTSPYGYTF

j_gene: TRBJ1-5
d_gene: .
v_gene: TRBV12-5
CDR3aa: CASGLEAGDQPQHF

j_gene: TRBJ1-1
d_gene: TRBD1
v_gene: TRBV29-1
CDR3aa: CSAKTGRDTEAFF

j_gene: TRBJ2-3
d_gene: TRBD1
v_gene: TRBV24-1
CDR3aa: CATSDSGGTGVTDTQYF

j_gene: TRBJ1-5
d_gene: .
v_gene: TRBV14
CDR3aa: CASSQSNQPQHF

j_gene: TRBJ2-7
d_gene: TRBD2
v_gene: TRBV4-1
CDR3aa: CASSQDGRTSGGQNEQYF

j_gene: TRBJ2-3
d_gene: .
v_gene: TRBV6-4
CDR3aa: CASSEEVTDTQYF

j_gene: TRBJ2-7
d_gene: TRBD2
v_gene: TRBV24-1
CDR3aa: CATSPGVSGRGAPYEQYF

j_gene: TRBJ1-5
d_gene: .
v_gene: TRBV5-6
CDR3aa: CASSFWVRPSNQPQHF

j_gene: TRBJ1-2
d_gene: TRBD1
v_gene: TRBV19
CDR3aa: CASKTGTGGSYGYTF

j_gene: TRBJ2-7
d_gene: TRBD2
v_gene: TRBV5-4
CDR3aa: CASSLTGGNEQYF

j_gene: TRBJ1-4
d_gene: TRBD1
v_gene: TRBV7-8
CDR3aa: CASSLDRVVTNEKLFF

j_gene: TRBJ2-5
d_gene: TRBD1
v_gene: TRBV5-5
CDR3aa: CASSSPGQGKETQYF

j_gene: TRBJ2-3
d_gene: TRBD2
v_gene: TRBV18
CDR3aa: CASSPRGLAGVQDTQYF

j_gene: TRBJ2-7
d_gene: TRBD2
v_gene: TRBV6-5
CDR3aa: CAVGGGYEQYF

j_gene: TRBJ1-2
d_gene: .
v_gene: TRBV28
CDR3aa: CASSLGSNYGYTF

j_gene: TRBJ2-2
d_gene: TRBD2
v_gene: TRBV14
CDR3aa: CASSQALAGTGELFF

j_gene: TRBJ1-2
d_gene: .
v_gene: TRBV6-5
CDR3aa: CASIGRGYYGYTF

j_gene: TRBJ1-1
d_gene: TRBD1
v_gene: TRBV19
CDR3aa: CASKETGTNTEAFF

j_gene: TRBJ1-2
d_gene: TRBD1
v_gene: TRBV29-1
CDR3aa: CSVYNSRDRADGYTF

j_gene: TRBJ2-5
d_gene: TRBD2
v_gene: TRBV9
CDR3aa: CASSVGGGETQYF

j_gene: TRBJ1-1
d_gene: TRBD1
v_gene: TRBV7-8
CDR3aa: CASSHRGPNTEAFF

j_gene: TRBJ1-6
d_gene: .
v_gene: TRBV10-3
CDR3aa: CAIRWDTNSPLHF

j_gene: TRBJ1-2
d_gene: .
v_gene: TRBV12-3/TRBV12-4
CDR3aa: CASSPQGRLYYTF

j_gene: TRBJ2-5
d_gene: TRBD1
v_gene: TRBV7-8
CDR3aa: CASSPWTGAQETQYF

j_gene: TRBJ2-1
d_gene: .
v_gene: TRBV28
CDR3aa: CASIPGAPIKGEQFF

j_gene: TRBJ1-6
d_gene: TRBD1
v_gene: TRBV19
CDR3aa: CATKKRTGGASYNSPLHF

j_gene: TRBJ1-2
d_gene: .
v_gene: TRBV4-1
CDR3aa: CASSQDRGLDGYTF

j_gene: TRBJ1-5
d_gene: .
v_gene: TRBV2
CDR3aa: CASNRESNQPQHF

j_gene: TRBJ2-5
d_gene: .
v_gene: TRBV7-7
CDR3aa: CASSSSRAELQETQYF

j_gene: TRBJ2-2
d_gene: .
v_gene: TRBV7-3
CDR3aa: CASSPAWGSQDGELFF

j_gene: TRBJ1-2
d_gene: TRBD1
v_gene: TRBV2
CDR3aa: CASSLDRASLRGYTF

j_gene: TRBJ2-5
d_gene: .
v_gene: TRBV7-2
CDR3aa: CASSLAGGGGETQYF

j_gene: TRBJ1-4
d_gene: .
v_gene: TRBV5-4
CDR3aa: CASSLAATNEKLFF

j_gene: TRBJ2-7
d_gene: .
v_gene: TRBV7-9
CDR3aa: CASSLGIASGGGYEQYF

j_gene: TRBJ2-1
d_gene: .
v_gene: TRBV5-1
CDR3aa: CASSRGAGPIGTYEQFF

j_gene: TRBJ2-2
d_gene: .
v_gene: TRBV30
CDR3aa: CAWAETPGLNTGELFF

j_gene: TRBJ1-1
d_gene: .
v_gene: TRBV12-3/TRBV12-4
CDR3aa: CASRRNTEAFF

j_gene: TRBJ2-1
d_gene: TRBD1
v_gene: TRBV3-1/TRBV3-2
CDR3aa: CASSPTGVDYNEQFF

j_gene: TRBJ2-7
d_gene: .
v_gene: TRBV27
CDR3aa: CASSRGYEQYF

j_gene: TRBJ2-3
d_gene: .
v_gene: TRBV18
CDR3aa: CASSPRVDTQYF

j_gene: TRBJ1-3
d_gene: .
v_gene: TRBV18
CDR3aa: CASSPSAENTIYF

j_gene: TRBJ1-1
d_gene: TRBD1
v_gene: TRBV3-1/TRBV3-2
CDR3aa: CASSPTGTGENTEAFF

j_gene: TRBJ1-6
d_gene: TRBD1
v_gene: TRBV5-1
CDR3aa: CASSLEQGANSPLHF

j_gene: TRBJ2-7
d_gene: TRBD1
v_gene: TRBV3-1/TRBV3-2
CDR3aa: CASSRTRDSFYEQYF

j_gene: TRBJ2-5
d_gene: TRBD1
v_gene: TRBV11-2
CDR3aa: CASRTLQGRQETQYF

j_gene: TRBJ2-7
d_gene: .
v_gene: TRBV5-1
CDR3aa: CASSPELGFSYEQYF